This T cell receptor (beta chain) appears in the sequencing data of a study of T cell repertoires in cytomegalovirus infection (dated by TCRdb to between 2018 and 2020). Regarding the study in general: Alongside well-studied HLA-B-restricted epitopes, the peptide stimulations were aimed at recently identified HLA-C-restricted CMV epitopes, whose presentation resists viral immunomodulation. Donor HLA type was relevant to the analysis, as public TCR beta signatures indicated carriage of CMV infection together with the matching HLA type. What the study reported, not specific to this receptor: In both this cohort and an independent cohort of over 350 donors, the cumulative frequency of public TCR beta family members distinguished carriers of CMV infection plus the relevant HLA type. The ex vivo response was dominated by HLA-C-restricted CMV-specific TCR beta clonotypes, and the single most frequent clonotype in two of eight donors was supplied by these HLA-C-restricted clonotypes.

The intended sense of this specimen's treatment or condition label: in vitro stimulation with specific CMV peptide epitopes to enrich CMV-specific T cells. TCRdb names Illumina HiSeq 1500 as the instrument used. TCRdb applied fastp at Q25 and MiXCR to the public reads, then kept only in-frame beta chains. Each entry merges the rows of one CDR3 protein and shows their most common DNA and genes. For this sample there are roughly 920,000 distinct CDR3 sequences; around 32% appear just once. Over 13% of the sample comes from the top ten. As to this clonotype: Its antigen is still unknown. Relative to the germline gene, one junction end is altered; a read error may explain this.

Sequenced material: cultured CD8+ T cells from PBMCs, taken from culture after CMV antigen stimulation. The sequence derives from a human donor in good health (CMV status not recorded). Some clones in this sample may be carry-over from other donors' samples.

The CDR3 in this case is CANSFQGLFSGANVLTF. The sequenced DNA is TGTGCCAACAGTTTTCAGGGGCTTTTCTCTGGGGCCAACGTCCTGACTTTC. The chain links TRBV12-3 or TRBV12-4 with TRBJ2-6; TRBD1 is perhaps the D gene, given 6 matching bases. The CDR3 contains 17 residues, cysteine and phenylalanine counted. Just CDR3 DNA is preserved here, 51 bases in frame from base 1.